Listed here are 23 T cell receptor beta chains from one sample, sequenced in a study of radiotherapy plus CTLA-4 blockade in lung cancer. Profiled with immunoSEQ multiplex PCR; TCRdb holds only in-frame clones, not every one. The data contain 35,000 or so clones, 85% of them singletons. Sequencing was performed on peripheral blood, taken from a patient treated with radiotherapy plus ipilimumab. The source of these receptors is a human donor with non-small cell lung cancer who had stable disease on radiotherapy plus ipilimumab.

V usage is TRBV9 and J usage is TRBJ1-1, with a tentative D call TRBD1 (6 bases). V lost 7 bases and J lost 5, with 9 bases in between. The CDR3 has 11 residues. The germline CDR1 and CDR2 sequences are SGDLS and YYNGEE. CDR3 bases: TGTGCCAGCGGGAGGGGGACTGAAGCTTTCTTT. Its protein product is CASGRGTEAFF.

The chain employs TRBV30 and TRBJ1-3; tentative D call: TRBD1 (6 bases). The CDR3 is made up of 14 amino acids. Looked up from germline, CDR1 is GTSNPN and CDR2 is SVGIG (reference sequence). The V gene lost 3 bases and the J gene lost 7 bases, with 16 bases spanning the gap. The CDR3 DNA is TGTGCCTGGAGCCAGGGGCGTGACGGCAACACCATATATTTT. Translated: CAWSQGRDGNTIYF.

The chain links TRBV7-2 to TRBJ2-1; 7 nucleotides align to TRBD2. This CDR3 has 14 residues. Germline loops: CDR1 SGHTA, CDR2 FQGNSA. The V and J ends lost 4 bases and 0 bases, in that order; junction bases with no gene match: 0. CDR3 sequence (DNA): TGTGCCAGCAGCTCTAGCGGCTCCTACAATGAGCAGTTCTTC. It is translated as CASSSSGSYNEQFF.

In regard to this clone: This same CDR3 is encoded by further DNA sequences in the sample. This rearrangement joins TRBV7-2 to TRBJ2-7; TRBD2 aligns across 11 bases. The CDR3 is 16 amino acids. V dropped 1 base and J dropped 0; count of bases not matched to a gene: 2. Germline CDR1 reads SGHTA; CDR2 reads FQGNSA. CDR3 loop: CASSLGLAGNSYEQYF. CDR3 nucleotide sequence: TGTGCCAGCAGCTTAGGACTAGCGGGAAACTCCTACGAGCAGTACTTC.

The V gene is TRBV5-4, the J gene TRBJ2-1, with TRBD2 matching 11 bases. CDR1 is SGHNT and CDR2 is YYREEE in the germline V gene (reference sequence). The CDR3 length is 18 residues. V gave up 0 bases and J gave up 0 bases; unmatched junction bases: 5. The DNA for the CDR3 is TGTGCCAGCAGCTTGGGGACTAGCGGGCGGCGCTCCTACAATGAGCAGTTCTTC. Residues: CASSLGTSGRRSYNEQFF.

The chain combines TRBV5-4 with TRBJ1-2; D unclear. Between the trimmed V and J ends, which lost 3 bases and 4 bases, there was a span of 16 bases. Germline CDR1 reads SGHNT; CDR2 reads YYREEE (reference sequence). The CDR3 has 15 amino acids. CDR3 residues: CASSSPPEHGYGYTF. In nucleotides, the CDR3 is TGTGCCAGCAGCTCCCCCCCCGAACATGGCTATGGCTACACCTTC.

The rearrangement uses TRBV7-8 and TRBJ2-4; D not certain. This CDR3 is built from 17 residues. Germline V gene data show CDR1 as SGHVS and CDR2 as FQNEAQ. The V end was cut by 4 bases, the J end by 0 bases, with 16 bases between. The CDR3 nucleotides are TGTGCCAGCAGCTCAGTTCGAACGGCGGTAGCCAAAAACATTCAGTACTTC. This sequence encodes CASSSVRTAVAKNIQYF.

The chain uses TRBV10-1 and TRBJ2-2; 10 bases agree with TRBD1. Per the germline V gene, CDR1 is WNHNN and CDR2 is SYGVQD (reference sequence). CDR3 length: 16 residues. V shed 3 bases, J shed 5 bases, and the junction held 6 bases outside the gene matches. Here the CDR3 reads CASSDRTGGNTGELFF. CDR3 sequence (DNA): TGCGCCAGCAGTGACCGGACAGGGGGGAATACCGGGGAGCTGTTTTTT.

The table lists this clone with a count of one. J is TRBJ2-1 and V is TRBV15; TRBD1 aligns across 11 bases. The germline V gene has CDR1 LNHNV and CDR2 YYDKDF (reference sequence). The CDR3 has 15 residues. V lost 2 bases and J lost 9; bases outside the gene matches: 6. The DNA of the CDR3 is TGTGCCACCAGCAGACCACCTGGGACAGGGGGTGAGCAGTTCTTC. Residues: CATSRPPGTGGEQFF.

The CDR3: CASSKIQGSGETQYF. CDR3 coding DNA: TGTGCCAGCAGTAAAATACAGGGTTCGGGGGAGACCCAGTACTTC. The chain uses TRBV25-1 and TRBJ2-5, with TRBD1 as a possible D gene (6 bases). Trimming left V 5 bases short and J 5 bases short, with 18 bases between. The germline V gene encodes CDR1 MGHDK and CDR2 SYGVNS. This CDR3 comprises 15 residues.

The V call is TRBV6-6, the J call TRBJ1-5; 10 bases line up with TRBD1. The V gene end was trimmed by 6 bases and the J gene end by 6 bases; junction bases not matched to a gene: 8. Germline V gene data show CDR1 as MNHNY and CDR2 as SVGAGI (reference sequence). The CDR3 totals 15 residues. CDR3 coding DNA: TGTGCCAGCAGAACCTCCGACAGGGGGCCTCAGCCCCAGCATTTT. Its protein is CASRTSDRGPQPQHF.

This clone was seen just once. This sequence joins TRBV28 and TRBJ1-2; tentatively, D is TRBD1 (6 bases). The CDR3 loop spans 14 amino acids. Germline V gene lookup returns CDR1 MDHEN and CDR2 SYDVKM. V lost 7 bases to trimming and J lost 4 bases, with 16 bases between them. Here the CDR3 DNA reads TGTGCCAGCACCCCCCCGGGGGGGCCCTATGGCTACACCTTC. This gives the protein CASTPPGGPYGYTF.

The rearrangement joins TRBV4-1 to TRBJ2-3; 11 bases are shared with TRBD2. CDR3 length equals 19 residues. The V segment lost 1 base and the J segment 3 bases; nucleotides outside the gene matches: 12. Germline lookup yields CDR1 MGHRA and CDR2 YSYEKL. The CDR3 sequence: CASSQAGLAELGGTDTQYF. The CDR3 region has the DNA TGCGCCAGCAGCCAAGCGGGACTAGCGGAGCTCGGGGGGACAGATACGCAGTATTTT.

The genes are TRBV4-1 and TRBJ2-3; 7 nucleotides agree with TRBD2. J lost 2 bases, V lost 3 bases, and 5 bases had no gene match. CDR3 length equals 15 residues. Germline-derived CDR1 and CDR2 are MGHRA and YSYEKL. CDR3 protein: CASSQGLAVTDTQYF. In DNA form, the CDR3 reads TGCGCCAGCAGCCAGGGGCTAGCGGTCACAGATACGCAGTATTTT.

This chain connects TRBV5-1 to TRBJ2-7, with 9 bases matching TRBD1. From germline, CDR1 is SGHRS and CDR2 YFSETQ. V was pared by 4 bases and J by 1 base, with 3 bases of the junction left unmatched. The length of the CDR3 is 14 residues. CDR3 loop: CASSPGQGSYEQYF. CDR3 nucleotide sequence: TGCGCCAGCAGCCCGGGACAGGGATCCTACGAGCAGTACTTC.

The rearrangement uses TRBV27 and TRBJ1-5, with D possibly matching TRBD1 (5 bases). Deletions cut 1 base from V and 0 bases from J, with 7 bases between. The CDR3 has 15 amino acids. CDR1 and CDR2 from the germline V gene are MNHEY and SMNVEV (reference sequence). The CDR3 spells CASSLWGGSNQPQHF. CDR3 DNA sequence: TGTGCCAGCAGTTTATGGGGGGGTAGCAATCAGCCCCAGCATTTT.

The chain recombines TRBV27 with TRBJ1-5, with D possibly matching TRBD1 (6 bases). This CDR3 spans 15 amino acids. Germline V lookup: CDR1 MNHEY, CDR2 SMNVEV (reference sequence). The V gene lost 2 bases and the J gene lost 1 base, with 9 bases spanning the gap. The CDR3: CASSLRQESNQPQHF. The DNA of the CDR3 is TGTGCCAGCAGTTTACGACAGGAGAGCAATCAGCCCCAGCATTTT.

The chain is built from TRBV7-8 and TRBJ1-2; no clear D gene. CDR3 size: 15 residues. V shed 1 base and J shed 0 bases, with 9 bases lying between them. Germline V gene lookup returns CDR1 SGHVS and CDR2 FQNEAQ. CDR3 coding DNA: TGTGCCAGCAGCTTAGGCGGTCTTACTAACTATGGCTACACCTTC. Translating it yields CASSLGGLTNYGYTF.

V gene TRBV6-6 combines with J gene TRBJ2-7; tentative D call: TRBD2 (7 bases). The CDR3 covers 14 residues. Looked up from germline, CDR1 is MNHNY and CDR2 is SVGAGI (reference sequence). The germline V and J ends were trimmed by 2 bases and 2 bases, with 10 bases remaining between them. The CDR3 DNA sequence: TGTGCCAGCAGTTACGGGGGGGCTACCTACGAGCAGTACTTC. This translates into CASSYGGATYEQYF.

Only one count was recorded for this clone. V is TRBV7-2 and J is TRBJ2-1; possibly TRBD1 for D (6 bases). The germline V gene has CDR1 SGHTA and CDR2 FQGNSA. V was pared by 5 bases and J by 2 bases, with 7 bases between. This CDR3 region has 13 residues. This chain's CDR3 is CASSRDTYNEQFF. DNA for the CDR3: TGTGCCAGCAGCCGGGACACCTACAATGAGCAGTTCTTC.

The chain links TRBV5-4 to TRBJ2-1; TRBD2 matches 12 bases. The CDR3 extends over 15 amino acids. CDR1 and CDR2 (germline): SGHNT, YYREEE (reference sequence). V shed 4 bases and J 12 bases; nucleotides not matched to a gene: 11. The CDR3 DNA is TGTGCCAGCAGCCCTTCCGGGACTAGCGGGTCAAGGCAGTTCTTC. Its protein is CASSPSGTSGSRQFF. The full variable domain, completed using reference TRBV5-4 and TRBJ2-1, is ETGVTQSPTHLIKTRGQQVTLRCSSQSGHNTVSWYQQALGQGPQFIFQYYREEENGRGNFPPRFSGLQFPNYSSELNVNALELDDSALYLCASSPSGTSGSRQFFGPGTRLTVL.

The chain links TRBV4-2 to TRBJ1-2, with 11 bases fitting TRBD1. V dropped 6 bases and J dropped 4; count of bases not matched to a gene: 4. Germline CDR1 LGHNA, CDR2 YNFKEQ. CDR3 length: 14 residues. CDR3: CASRGTGGFYGYTF. The CDR3, as DNA: TGTGCCAGCAGGGGGACAGGGGGATTCTATGGCTACACCTTC.

This chain joins TRBV28 and TRBJ1-1, with 7 bases fitting TRBD1. CDR1 is MDHEN and CDR2 is SYDVKM in the germline V gene. The CDR3 is 14 residues long. J gave up 1 base and V 5 bases, and 4 bases lay outside the gene matches. As DNA, the CDR3 is TGTGCCAGCAGTGCGGGACAGCCGAACACTGAAGCTTTCTTT. It is translated as CASSAGQPNTEAFF.